This is a list of T cell receptor beta chains from one sample in a study of shared clonotypes between healthy human individuals. Sequencing used immunoSEQ multiplex PCR; TCRdb keeps in-frame clones, though not all of them. The table has about 700,000 clones, less than 85% seen once. Sequenced input: memory CD4+ T cells sorted from blood. Receptors were obtained from a woman in her 30s in good health. Each CDR3 is given without its conserved first and last residue. The size field is filled for only some rows; it gives once, few, many or a size class.

TRBV9 | - | ASSVDRTSGSPQY
TRBV4-1 | - | ASSQDGLEGTEAF
TRBV6-5 | - | ASKLGAIDFGYT
TRBV19 | - | ASSPRTSGRRNEQF
TRBV7-9 | - | ASSPTYRGGYGYT
TRBV4-1 | - | ASSLGQPTTDTQY
TRBV5-1 | - | ASSAGQGAYPSTDTQY
TRBV5-4 | few | ASSSGTGEQPQH
TRBV11-3 | many | ASSLGTSAWGDTQY
TRBV14 | - | ASSSHVAKNIQY
TRBV6-5 | - | ASSYSSPAGAYEQY
TRBV28 | few | ASSLPGGGETQY
TRBV19 | - | ASSPGRLRGDTQY
TRBV2 | - | ASSAGLHTDTQY
TRBV28 | - | ASSPGAGNYGYT
TRBV5-4 | few | ASSFRTPNTGELF
TRBV5-6 | - | ASSLVLGPGANVLT
TRBV5-1 | - | ASAPDGGLATNEKLF